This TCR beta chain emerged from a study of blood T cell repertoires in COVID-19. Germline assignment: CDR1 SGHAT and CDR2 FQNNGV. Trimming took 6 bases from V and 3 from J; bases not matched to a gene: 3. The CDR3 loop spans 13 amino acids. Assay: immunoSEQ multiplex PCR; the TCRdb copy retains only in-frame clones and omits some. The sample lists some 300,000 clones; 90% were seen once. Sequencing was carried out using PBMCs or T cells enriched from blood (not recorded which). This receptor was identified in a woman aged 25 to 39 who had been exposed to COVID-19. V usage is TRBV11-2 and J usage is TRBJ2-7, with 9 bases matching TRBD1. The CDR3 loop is CASRTGGFYEQYF. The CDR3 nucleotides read TGTGCCAGCAGGACAGGGGGTTTCTACGAGCAGTACTTC.